The 31 T cell receptor beta chains given below trace back to one sample, sequenced in a study of cytomegalovirus exposure and HLA in healthy donors. The PCR ran on 60 Vbeta and 13 Jbeta primers. Assay used: immunoSEQ multiplex PCR; TCRdb lists only in-frame clones, some missing. The repertoire has 180,000 or so clones, around three quarters of them found once; the top ten carry about 2%. Sequencing used PBMCs. These receptor sequences come from a woman in her twenties or thirties in good health and CMV-seropositive.

The V call is TRBV19, the J call TRBJ1-1; maybe TRBD1 (5 bases). The CDR3 runs 14 residues. Germline V CDR1 and CDR2: LNHDA, SQIVND (reference sequence). Between the trimmed V and J ends, which lost 3 bases and 1 base, there was a span of 9 bases. Here the CDR3 reads CASSIREWNTEAFF. DNA for the CDR3: TGTGCCAGTAGTATCAGGGAATGGAACACTGAAGCTTTCTTT.

The gene calls are TRBV2 and TRBJ2-6; D gene uncertain. The CDR3 is 16 amino acids. Germline V gene lookup returns CDR1 SNHLY and CDR2 FYNNEI. V lost 4 bases, J lost 2 bases, and 12 bases lay in between. CDR3 in DNA: TGTGCCAGCAGTGGATCGAGAGGAACTGGGGCCAACGTCCTGACTTTC. Amino acid sequence: CASSGSRGTGANVLTF.

The V gene is TRBV9, the J gene TRBJ1-2, with D perhaps TRBD1 (5 bases). Trimming took off 4 bases at V and 8 bases at J, with 18 bases between the two ends. The CDR3 has 14 amino acids. Per germline, CDR1 SGDLS and CDR2 YYNGEE. The CDR3 loop is CASSQVTREGGYTF. CDR3 DNA: TGTGCCAGCAGCCAAGTTACCAGGGAGGGAGGCTACACCTTC.

The V gene is TRBV10-3, the J gene TRBJ1-2; 8 positions match TRBD1. The ends lost 11 bases at V and 4 bases at J; junction bases unmatched: 12. The CDR3 covers 14 residues. Germline V gene sequence: CDR1 ENHRY, CDR2 SYGVKD. CDR3 sequence reads: CAAMGQERSYGYTF. The DNA for the CDR3 is TGTGCCGCTATGGGACAGGAAAGGAGCTATGGCTACACCTTC.

This clone was observed once. This chain connects TRBV28 to TRBJ2-7, with 8 nucleotides matching TRBD1. V trimming: 6 bases; J trimming: 7 bases; junction bases outside the gene matches: 8. The CDR3 has 13 residues. The germline CDR1 and CDR2 sequences are MDHEN and SYDVKM. The CDR3 coding sequence is TGTGCCAGCAGATTGCAGGGGGCGTATGAGCAGTACTTC. It yields the protein CASRLQGAYEQYF.

The chain carries TRBV15 and TRBJ1-5; no clear D gene. The CDR3 consists of 14 residues. Germline-derived CDR1 and CDR2 are LNHNV and YYDKDF (reference sequence). V was shortened by 3 bases and J by 0 bases, with 6 bases between the two germline ends. CDR3 sequence (DNA): TGTGCCACCAGCAGCAGTAATAGCAATCAGCCCCAGCATTTT. The encoded protein is CATSSSNSNQPQHF.

This sequence joins TRBV18 and TRBJ2-1; possible D gene TRBD2, 5 bases. V shed 3 bases and J shed 3 bases, with 15 bases lying between them. The germline V gene has CDR1 KGHSH and CDR2 LQKENI. This CDR3 is 16 amino acids long. CDR3 in amino acids: CASSPLRDRVYNEQFF. The DNA for the CDR3 is TGTGCCAGCTCACCTCTCCGGGATAGGGTCTACAATGAGCAGTTCTTC.

The chain couples TRBV7-2 to TRBJ1-2; the D is unclear. CDR1 and CDR2 (germline): SGHTA, FQGNSA. V gave up 4 bases and J gave up 2 bases, with 14 bases separating them. CDR3 length: 15 residues. Here the CDR3 DNA reads TGTGCCAGCAGCTATGGGCGGGGAGAGAACTATGGCTACACCTTC. Protein product: CASSYGRGENYGYTF. Filled out from reference TRBV7-2 and TRBJ1-2, the complete variable domain reads GAGVSQSPSNKVTEKGKDVELRCDPISGHTALYWYRQSLGQGLEFLIYFQGNSAPDKSGLPSDRFSAERTGGSVSTLTIQRTQQEDSAVYLCASSYGRGENYGYTFGSGTRLTVV.

DNA of the CDR3: TGTGCCAGCAGTGAAGGGCCCTATGGCTACACCTTC. Translating it yields CASSEGPYGYTF. The chain employs TRBV25-1 and TRBJ1-2; D is ambiguous. Germline assignment: CDR1 MGHDK and CDR2 SYGVNS. The V end lost 2 bases, the J end lost 4 bases, and 5 bases lay between the germline ends. The CDR3 is made up of 12 amino acids.

The chain recombines TRBV19 with TRBJ1-1, with 7 bases identical to TRBD1. Per the germline V gene, CDR1 is LNHDA and CDR2 is SQIVND (reference sequence). The V gene end was trimmed by 1 base and the J gene end by 2 bases; junction bases not matched to a gene: 7. This CDR3 region has 16 residues. The CDR3 sequence is CASSIVLRGPNTEAFF. CDR3 DNA: TGTGCCAGTAGTATAGTTTTGAGGGGGCCCAACACTGAAGCTTTCTTT.

This clone has just a few counts. The V call is TRBV28, the J call TRBJ1-2, with D possibly being TRBD1 (6 bases). Germline V lookup: CDR1 MDHEN, CDR2 SYDVKM. Trimming stripped 6 bases from V and 6 bases from J, with 17 bases between. The CDR3 runs to 14 residues. CDR3 sequence reads: CASRLTGLLNGYTF. As DNA, the CDR3 is TGTGCCAGCAGGTTGACAGGCCTCCTGAATGGCTACACCTTC.

CDR3 in amino acids: CASSYSPDMNTEAFF. As DNA, the CDR3 is TGTGCCAGCAGTTACTCGCCAGACATGAACACTGAAGCTTTCTTT. This rearrangement joins TRBV6-6 to TRBJ1-1; D is undetermined. V lost 0 bases, J lost 0 bases, and 8 bases lay in between. The CDR3 runs 15 residues. Germline CDR1 MNHNY, CDR2 SVGAGI (reference sequence).

The J gene is TRBJ1-1, the V gene TRBV14, with 8 bases fitting TRBD1. V shed 6 bases, J shed 7 bases, and the junction held 4 bases outside the gene matches. The germline V gene has CDR1 SGHDN and CDR2 FVKESK. CDR3 length: 12 residues. The CDR3 DNA reads as TGTGCCAGCAGGCGACAGGGGAATGAAGCTTTCTTT. Amino acid sequence: CASRRQGNEAFF.

This clone was detected a few times. The chain is built from TRBV5-4 and TRBJ2-6, with D possibly matching TRBD2 (5 bases). Trimming pared 4 bases from V and 1 base from J, leaving 15 bases between. CDR1 and CDR2 from the germline V gene are SGHNT and YYREEE (reference sequence). The CDR3 is 17 residues long. CDR3 protein: CASSPPLGESGANVLTF. DNA of the CDR3: TGTGCCAGCAGCCCTCCTCTGGGAGAATCTGGGGCCAACGTCCTGACTTTC.

The chain has TRBV10-3 and TRBJ2-7, with TRBD2 matching 10 bases. This CDR3 contains 16 residues. Losses at the gene ends were 3 bases for V and 0 bases for J; bases not matched to a gene: 5. Germline-derived CDR1 and CDR2 are ENHRY and SYGVKD. CDR3 sequence: CAISDPLAGVSYEQYF. In DNA form, the CDR3 reads TGTGCCATCAGTGACCCTCTAGCGGGAGTCTCCTACGAGCAGTACTTC.

The chain recombines TRBV9 with TRBJ1-2, with D possibly being TRBD1 (5 bases). The V gene's germline CDR1 is SGDLS and CDR2 YYNGEE. There are 16 residues in the CDR3. The V end was cut by 2 bases, the J end by 8 bases, with 22 bases between. The CDR3, as DNA: TGTGCCAGCAGCGTGGGGCCGGGCGGAGCGGGAGGCGGCTACACCTTC. Protein: CASSVGPGGAGGGYTF.

This clone was recorded only once. The CDR3 DNA sequence: TGTGCCAGTAGTTCAACCGGGACAGGGTACTATGGCTACACCTTC. This codes for CASSSTGTGYYGYTF. The chain carries TRBV19 and TRBJ1-2; 9 positions agree with TRBD1. CDR1 LNHDA and CDR2 SQIVND come from the germline V gene (reference sequence). Trimming at V came to 5 bases and at J to 3 bases, leaving 7 bases not matched to a gene. The CDR3 spans 15 residues.

This clone was recorded only once. J is TRBJ2-2 and V is TRBV10-3; 8 bases align to TRBD1. The CDR3 contains 13 residues. The germline V gene has CDR1 ENHRY and CDR2 SYGVKD. The J segment lost 8 bases and the V segment lost 6 bases, leaving 5 bases of the junction unmatched. CDR3 sequence reads: CAISTGTGGELFF. The CDR3 bases are TGTGCCATCAGCACCGGGACAGGAGGGGAGCTGTTTTTT.

This sequence joins TRBV7-2 and TRBJ1-2; 8 positions match TRBD1. The V and J ends lost 2 bases and 1 base, in that order; junction bases with no gene match: 6. This CDR3 comprises 16 residues. Germline CDR1 reads SGHTA; CDR2 reads FQGNSA. The CDR3 region has the DNA TGTGCCAGCAGCTTATCCCCTACAGGGGGTAACTATGGCTACACCTTC. Translation gives CASSLSPTGGNYGYTF. Full variable domain (missing parts from reference TRBV7-2 and TRBJ1-2): GAGVSQSPSNKVTEKGKDVELRCDPISGHTALYWYRQSLGQGLEFLIYFQGNSAPDKSGLPSDRFSAERTGGSVSTLTIQRTQQEDSAVYLCASSLSPTGGNYGYTFGSGTRLTVV.

Only a few counts were recorded for this clone. The chain joins TRBV6-5 to TRBJ1-3; tentatively, D is TRBD1 (6 bases). The CDR3 sequence is 14 residues long. Germline V lookup: CDR1 MNHEY, CDR2 SVGAGI. The V end was cut by 10 bases, the J end by 4 bases, with 17 bases between. In DNA, the CDR3 is TGTGCCACTCAAACCAGGGGTTCAGGAAACACCATATATTTT. Protein sequence: CATQTRGSGNTIYF.

The CDR3 region has the DNA TGTGCCAGCAGTTCCCCTACTAGCGGGGGGATGGAGACCCAGTACTTC. This encodes CASSSPTSGGMETQYF. V gene TRBV28 combines with J gene TRBJ2-5; 12 positions agree with TRBD2. The CDR3 has 16 residues. Germline assignment: CDR1 MDHEN and CDR2 SYDVKM. V lost 4 bases, J lost 5 bases, and 8 bases stayed unmatched.

The chain couples TRBV5-1 to TRBJ1-3; D is possibly TRBD1 (5 bases). The V and J ends lost 3 bases and 4 bases respectively, with 8 bases between them. Germline CDR1 and CDR2: SGHRS and YFSETQ. This CDR3 is built from 13 residues. The CDR3 DNA is TGCGCCAGCAGCTGGACATTAGGAAACACCATATATTTT. Translation: CASSWTLGNTIYF. Combining the CDR3 with reference TRBV5-1 and TRBJ1-3 gives the whole variable domain KAGVTQTPRYLIKTRGQQVTLSCSPISGHRSVSWYQQTPGQGLQFLFEYFSETQRNKGNFPGRFSGRQFSNSRSEMNVSTLELGDSALYLCASSWTLGNTIYFGEGSWLTVV.

This clone was seen a few times. The V gene is TRBV9, the J gene TRBJ2-5; 7 nucleotides align to TRBD2. Germline V gene sequence: CDR1 SGDLS, CDR2 YYNGEE. The CDR3 sequence is 15 residues long. V was pared by 0 bases and J by 3 bases, with 5 bases of the junction left unmatched. The chain's CDR3 is CASSVAGGLEETQYF. The CDR3 DNA reads as TGTGCCAGCAGCGTAGCGGGGGGACTCGAAGAGACCCAGTACTTC.

This chain joins TRBV7-6 and TRBJ2-2; 10 positions match TRBD2. Germline CDR1 reads SGHVS; CDR2 reads FNYEAQ. The CDR3 length is 15 residues. With 5 bases clipped from V and 4 bases from J, the junction kept 4 bases outside the gene matches. CDR3 residues: CASSPSGGGTGELFF. The CDR3 DNA reads as TGTGCCAGCAGCCCTAGCGGGGGAGGCACCGGGGAGCTGTTTTTT.

The gene calls are TRBV25-1 and TRBJ1-1, with TRBD1 matching over 10 bases. Germline-derived CDR1 and CDR2 are MGHDK and SYGVNS. CDR3 length equals 11 residues. This CDR3 is CASDRGVEAFF. CDR3 in DNA: TGTGCGTCGGACAGGGGGGTTGAGGCTTTCTTT.

This chain connects TRBV6-1 to TRBJ2-7; no clear D. The germline V gene has CDR1 MNHNS and CDR2 SASEGT. This CDR3 region has 14 residues. Trimming took 4 bases from V and 0 from J, leaving 10 bases between them. The CDR3 loop is CASSAWHFSYEQYF. In DNA form, the CDR3 reads TGTGCCAGCAGTGCGTGGCATTTCTCCTACGAGCAGTACTTC.

The chain links TRBV19 to TRBJ1-1; D is undetermined. The germline V gene has CDR1 LNHDA and CDR2 SQIVND (reference sequence). This CDR3 is built from 13 residues. V lost 3 bases, J lost 5 bases, and 10 bases lay in between. CDR3 in DNA: TGTGCCAGTAGTATTGTACCTACTACTGAAGCTTTCTTT. Protein product: CASSIVPTTEAFF.

The chain carries TRBV6-1 and TRBJ2-7; 7 bases map to TRBD2. The CDR3 length is 13 residues. V lost 5 bases to trimming and J lost 5 bases; unmatched junction nucleotides: 6. Germline V gives CDR1 MNHNS, CDR2 SASEGT. The CDR3 nucleotides read TGTGCCAGCAGTCGGGAGGTTTGGGACGAGCAGTACTTC. Protein product: CASSREVWDEQYF.

The chain uses TRBV7-9 and TRBJ1-1; 9 positions agree with TRBD1. This CDR3 has 18 residues. With V trimmed by 7 bases and J by 3 bases, 18 bases remained unmatched. The V gene's germline CDR1 is SEHNR and CDR2 FQNEAQ (reference sequence). DNA of the CDR3: TGTGCCAGCACCAAAGTTCCGGGACAGGGAGTTAGGGACACTGAAGCTTTCTTT. Protein: CASTKVPGQGVRDTEAFF. The entire variable domain, with the rest obtained from reference TRBV7-9 and TRBJ1-1, is as follows: DTGVSQNPRHKITKRGQNVTFRCDPISEHNRLYWYRQTLGQGPEFLTYFQNEAQLEKSRLLSDRFSAERPKGSFSTLEIQRTEQGDSAMYLCASTKVPGQGVRDTEAFFGQGTRLTVV.

The rearrangement uses TRBV7-2 and TRBJ2-6; no clear D. V shed 2 bases and J shed 1 base, with 9 bases lying between them. This CDR3 spans 16 amino acids. Germline V gene data show CDR1 as SGHTA and CDR2 as FQGNSA. This CDR3 is CASSLKGGSGANVLTF. The CDR3 DNA reads TGTGCCAGCAGCTTAAAAGGCGGATCTGGGGCCAACGTCCTGACTTTC.

J is TRBJ1-2 and V is TRBV25-1; D is perhaps TRBD1 (6 bases). V dropped 2 bases and J dropped 4 bases, with 8 bases sitting between them. Germline CDR1 reads MGHDK; CDR2 reads SYGVNS. The CDR3 is 13 residues long. The CDR3 spells CASSETGIYGYTF. The DNA for the CDR3 is TGTGCCAGCAGTGAAACAGGGATCTATGGCTACACCTTC.